The 4 T cell receptor beta chains in this list originate from one sample, sequenced in a study of T-cell reconstitution after alpha-beta-depleted transplantation in children. As it was prepared, the TCRbeta library received unique molecular identifiers. One entry per CDR3 protein results from TCRdb running MiXCR on the PCR reads. The table lists about 460,000 distinct CDR3 sequences, roughly 10% of them singletons. The source was PBMCs, mostly from graft donor cells, collected 180 days after TCRalphabeta/CD19-depleted stem cell transplant. These receptors originate from a female patient aged 2-9 years who had a stem cell transplant for aplastic anemia, so the T cells may come from the graft donor.

The V and J genes are TRBV20-1 and TRBJ1-5, with 7 bases lining up with TRBD1. V shed 1 base, J shed 1 base, and the junction held 4 bases outside the gene matches. Per germline, CDR1 DFQATT and CDR2 SNEGSKA (reference sequence). CDR3 size: 15 residues. In DNA, the CDR3 is TGCAGTGCTAGAGCTCCGGGACAGAGCAATCAGCCCCAGCATTTT. It yields the protein CSARAPGQSNQPQHF.

This clonotype was counted only a few times. The chain joins TRBV5-1 to TRBJ2-7; 12 bases are shared with TRBD2. J gave up 5 bases and V 4 bases, and 7 bases lay outside the gene matches. This CDR3 comprises 15 residues. Germline loops: CDR1 SGHRS, CDR2 YFSETQ. CDR3 bases: TGCGCCAGCAGCGACGGACTAGCGGGGCCCGACGAGCAGTACTTC. It codes for CASSDGLAGPDEQYF.

This clonotype was seen a handful of times. The gene calls are TRBV7-2 and TRBJ1-1; D is ambiguous. Germline values: CDR1 SGHTA, CDR2 FQGNSA. Trimming took 3 bases from V and 1 from J, leaving 9 bases between them. The CDR3 loop spans 14 amino acids. CDR3 DNA sequence: TGTGCCAGCAGCTTCTACAGTCAGAACACTGAAGCTTTCTTT. It specifies CASSFYSQNTEAFF.

The table lists this clonotype with a few counts. This sequence joins TRBV24-1 and TRBJ1-1; TRBD1 matches 9 bases. CDR1 is KGHDR and CDR2 is SFDVKD in the germline V gene. Germline trimming cut 8 bases from V and 5 bases from J; bases unmatched to any gene: 5. CDR3 length: 13 amino acids. The CDR3 sequence: CATKGQGRTEAFF. The CDR3 coding sequence is TGTGCCACCAAAGGACAGGGGCGAACTGAAGCTTTCTTT.